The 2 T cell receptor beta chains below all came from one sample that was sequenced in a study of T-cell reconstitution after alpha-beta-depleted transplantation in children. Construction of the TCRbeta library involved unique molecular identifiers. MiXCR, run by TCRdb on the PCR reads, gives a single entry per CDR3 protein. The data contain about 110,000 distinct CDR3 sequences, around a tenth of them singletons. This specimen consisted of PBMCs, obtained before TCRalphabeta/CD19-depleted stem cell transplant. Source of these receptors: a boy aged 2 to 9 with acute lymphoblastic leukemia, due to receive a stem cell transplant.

CDR3 region: CASSPGLAGVSGMGEQFF. CDR3 DNA: TGTGCCAGCAGCCCCGGACTAGCGGGAGTTAGTGGGATGGGTGAGCAGTTCTTC. V is TRBV7-2 and J is TRBJ2-1, with 13 nucleotides matching TRBD2. V lost 5 bases, J lost 9 bases, and 16 bases stayed unmatched. The CDR3 covers 18 residues. Looked up from germline, CDR1 is SGHTA and CDR2 is FQGNSA.

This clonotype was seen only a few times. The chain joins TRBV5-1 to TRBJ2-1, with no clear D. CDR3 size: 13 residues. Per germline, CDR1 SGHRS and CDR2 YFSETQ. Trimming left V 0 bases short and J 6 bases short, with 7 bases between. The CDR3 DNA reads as TGCGCCAGCAGCTTGGACTACGGCAATGAGCAGTTCTTC. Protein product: CASSLDYGNEQFF.